This T cell receptor beta chain was obtained from a study of long-term antiretroviral therapy in people with HIV. Study-level findings and limits: ART preceded a rise in diversity that nonetheless stayed lower than in transplant donor controls. Dominating the repertoire at all time points were the clones that expanded before ART.

V gave up 8 bases and J gave up 5 bases; unmatched junction bases: 13. This CDR3 region has 15 residues. Germline V gene data show CDR1 as MDHEN and CDR2 as SYDVKM. On this clone: Its antigen is currently unknown.

The assay, immunoSEQ v3.0, was run at survey level. Sequencing used immunoSEQ multiplex PCR; TCRdb keeps in-frame clones, though not all of them. The sample lists just under 40,000 clones; around nine tenths were seen once. The chain is built from TRBV28 and TRBJ2-5; 8 positions agree with TRBD2. The material sequenced was unsorted PBMCs, taken just before starting antiretroviral therapy. The TCR was taken from a woman aged 18-35 years with HIV. CDR3 protein: CASWQRTSKLETQYF. In DNA, the CDR3 is TGTGCCAGCTGGCAGAGGACTAGCAAGTTGGAGACCCAGTACTTC.